The 17 T cell receptor beta chains presented below share a single source sample, sequenced in a study of blood T cell repertoires in COVID-19. The assay was immunoSEQ multiplex PCR, and TCRdb's table has in-frame clones only and misses some. This sample yields roughly 150,000 clones, of which around 85% are seen a single time; roughly 8.8% belongs to the top ten. Input material: peripheral blood. These receptors were obtained from a woman aged 80 or over with COVID-19, enrolled during active disease.

The CDR3 region is CAIRGQGATTDTQYF. The CDR3 DNA follows: TGTGCCATCAGGGGACAGGGGGCGACGACAGATACGCAGTATTTT. This chain uses TRBV10-3 with TRBJ2-3, with TRBD1 identical over 12 bases. With 6 bases clipped from V and 3 bases from J, the junction kept 4 bases outside the gene matches. The CDR3 is 15 amino acids. Germline CDR1 and CDR2: ENHRY and SYGVKD.

The chain employs TRBV28 and TRBJ1-5; weak D call: TRBD1 (5 bases). V lost 6 bases and J lost 3, with 9 bases in between. Germline lookup yields CDR1 MDHEN and CDR2 SYDVKM. The length of the CDR3 is 13 residues. As DNA, the CDR3 is TGTGCCAGCAGGCAGGGATACAATCAGCCCCAGCATTTT. Translated: CASRQGYNQPQHF. The complete variable domain, with remaining parts taken from reference TRBV28 and TRBJ1-5, reads DVKVTQSSRYLVKRTGEKVFLECVQDMDHENMFWYRQDPGLGLRLIYFSYDVKMKEKGDIPEGYSVSREKKERFSLILESASTNQTSMYLCASRQGYNQPQHFGDGTRLSIL.

CDR3 residues: CASSTRQLNSNQPQHF. Written as DNA, the CDR3 is TGCGCCAGCAGCACCCGACAGTTGAATAGCAATCAGCCCCAGCATTTT. This chain links TRBV4-1 with TRBJ1-5; D may be TRBD1 (5 bases). Germline V gene data show CDR1 as MGHRA and CDR2 as YSYEKL. V shed 5 bases and J shed 0 bases, with 14 bases lying between them. The CDR3 is 16 amino acids.

This chain connects TRBV4-1 to TRBJ2-5; D is unresolved. The germline V gene encodes CDR1 MGHRA and CDR2 YSYEKL. V dropped 1 base and J dropped 7 bases, with 13 bases sitting between them. This CDR3 has 14 residues. The CDR3 reads CASSQADEEVTQYF. The CDR3 nucleotides read TGCGCCAGCAGCCAAGCGGATGAAGAGGTGACCCAGTACTTC.

The chain's CDR3 is CASSQGGTYSYNEQFF. As DNA, the CDR3 is TGTGCCAGCAGCCAAGGCGGAACATACTCCTACAATGAGCAGTTCTTC. The chain recombines TRBV3-1 (or the pseudogene TRBV3-2) with TRBJ2-1; D unresolved. The CDR3 is 16 amino acids. V shed 1 base and J shed 0 bases, with 10 bases lying between them. CDR1 is LGHDT, CDR2 YNNKEL, per germline (reference sequence).

The CDR3 coding sequence is TGTGCCAGCAGCTTGGGGGGTTGGAATTCACCCCTCCACTTT. It encodes CASSLGGWNSPLHF. V and J are TRBV7-3 and TRBJ1-6, with TRBD1 as a possible D gene (5 bases). In germline, CDR1 is SGHTA, CDR2 FQGTGA. This CDR3 is built from 14 residues. V was clipped by 3 bases and J by 7 bases, with 10 bases between them.

V usage is TRBV9 and J usage is TRBJ2-4; a weak D match, TRBD2 (5 bases). Germline CDR1 reads SGDLS; CDR2 reads YYNGEE. The CDR3 loop spans 11 amino acids. CDR3 loop: CVQRRKNIQYF. CDR3 DNA sequence: TGTGTTCAGCGGCGCAAAAACATTCAGTACTTC.

About this clone itself: Given a much more abundant clone one base away, this may be a read error. Other DNA sequences within the sample encode an identical CDR3. The J gene is TRBJ2-2, the V gene TRBV2, with D possibly TRBD1 on 7 matching bases. The CDR3 is made up of 14 amino acids. The V end was cut by 6 bases, the J end by 1 base, with 9 bases between. Germline V gene data show CDR1 as SNHLY and CDR2 as FYNNEI. This CDR3 reads CASRRDRNTGELFF. As DNA, the CDR3 is TGTGCCAGCAGGCGGGACAGGAACACCGGGGAGCTGTTTTTT.

CDR3 protein: CASSLAGGLNTEAFF. The CDR3 nucleotides are TGTGCCAGCAGCTTGGCTGGAGGGTTGAACACTGAAGCTTTCTTT. V gene TRBV5-4 combines with J gene TRBJ1-1; unclear D gene. The CDR3 has 15 residues. Trimming stripped 0 bases from V and 0 bases from J, with 9 bases between. The germline gives CDR1 SGHNT, CDR2 YYREEE (reference sequence).

V and J are TRBV7-3 and TRBJ2-4; the match to TRBD1 covers 9 bases. V lost 5 bases and J lost 6; bases outside the gene matches: 2. The length of the CDR3 is 13 residues. Germline-derived CDR1 and CDR2 are SGHTA and FQGTGA. CDR3 protein: CASSPGQGNIQYF. The CDR3 nucleotides are TGTGCCAGCAGCCCGGGACAGGGAAACATTCAGTACTTC.

This clone showed up just once. The V gene is TRBV7-3, the J gene TRBJ2-1; D unclear. V gave up 0 bases and J gave up 9 bases, with 12 bases separating them. CDR3 length: 14 amino acids. Germline values: CDR1 SGHTA, CDR2 FQGTGA. The CDR3 reads CASSLTALNAEQFF. In DNA, the CDR3 is TGTGCCAGCAGCTTAACGGCCCTGAACGCTGAGCAGTTCTTC.

The chain uses TRBV15 and TRBJ2-1; 9 nucleotides line up with TRBD2. The CDR3 loop spans 16 amino acids. The J segment lost 0 bases and the V segment lost 7 bases, leaving 7 bases of the junction unmatched. Germline CDR1 and CDR2: LNHNV and YYDKDF (reference sequence). The chain's CDR3 is CATKGSGSGSYNEQFF. CDR3 sequence (DNA): TGTGCCACCAAGGGTAGCGGGAGCGGCTCCTACAATGAGCAGTTCTTC.

This clone was counted a single time. The chain employs TRBV5-1 and TRBJ2-1; 11 nucleotides agree with TRBD2. The CDR3 length is 16 residues. Germline V gene lookup returns CDR1 SGHRS and CDR2 YFSETQ. V was clipped by 0 bases and J by 7 bases; unmatched bases: 6. CDR3 DNA: TGCGCCAGCAGCTTGGTAACTAGCGGGGGCCTGAATGAGCAGTTCTTC. It encodes CASSLVTSGGLNEQFF. The variable domain in full, with the rest retrieved from reference TRBV5-1 and TRBJ2-1, is KAGVTQTPRYLIKTRGQQVTLSCSPISGHRSVSWYQQTPGQGLQFLFEYFSETQRNKGNFPGRFSGRQFSNSRSEMNVSTLELGDSALYLCASSLVTSGGLNEQFFGPGTRLTVL.

The V gene is TRBV6-6, the J gene TRBJ2-5, with 7 bases matching TRBD1. The CDR3 covers 14 residues. V trimming: 0 bases; J trimming: 3 bases; junction bases outside the gene matches: 1. Looked up from germline, CDR1 is MNHNY and CDR2 is SVGAGI (reference sequence). The CDR3 sequence is CASSYSRGKETQYF. The CDR3 bases are TGTGCCAGCAGTTACTCCAGGGGGAAAGAGACCCAGTACTTC.

The CDR3: CASSPWTGSTPDEGDEQFF. DNA for the CDR3: TGTGCCAGCAGCCCCTGGACAGGGTCTACCCCCGATGAAGGGGATGAGCAGTTCTTC. The chain combines TRBV21-1 with TRBJ2-1; the tabulated D call, TRBD1, remains unverified against the DNA. TRBV21-1 is marked as a pseudogene. The CDR3 is 19 amino acids.

The rearrangement uses TRBV19 and TRBJ2-4; 8 bases line up with TRBD1. Losses at the gene ends were 3 bases for V and 0 bases for J; bases not matched to a gene: 4. Germline-derived CDR1 and CDR2 are LNHDA and SQIVND (reference sequence). The CDR3 is 16 residues long. CDR3 in DNA: TGTGCCAGTAGTATGGGACAGGCGATAGCCAAAAACATTCAGTACTTC. Its protein product is CASSMGQAIAKNIQYF. The full variable domain, its missing parts supplied by reference TRBV19 and TRBJ2-4, is DGGITQSPKYLFRKEGQNVTLSCEQNLNHDAMYWYRQDPGQGLRLIYYSQIVNDFQKGDIAEGYSVSREKKESFPLTVTSAQKNPTAFYLCASSMGQAIAKNIQYFGAGTRLSVL.

V is TRBV2 and J is TRBJ1-2; D is unresolved. The CDR3 spans 13 residues. V lost 6 bases and J 4 bases, leaving 12 bases between the germline ends. CDR1 SNHLY and CDR2 FYNNEI come from the germline V gene. This CDR3 reads CASRSLPGYGYTF. CDR3 in DNA: TGTGCCAGCAGGAGCCTACCTGGCTATGGCTACACCTTC.